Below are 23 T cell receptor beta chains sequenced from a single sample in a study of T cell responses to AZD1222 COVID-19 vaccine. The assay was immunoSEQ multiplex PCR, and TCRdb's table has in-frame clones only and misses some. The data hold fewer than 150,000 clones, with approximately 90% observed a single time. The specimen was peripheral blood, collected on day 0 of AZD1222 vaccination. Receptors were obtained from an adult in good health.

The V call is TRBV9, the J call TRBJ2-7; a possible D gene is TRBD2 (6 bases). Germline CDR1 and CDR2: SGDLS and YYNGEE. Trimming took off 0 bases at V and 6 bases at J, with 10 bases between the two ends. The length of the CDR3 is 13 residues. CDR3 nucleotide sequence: TGTGCCAGCAGCGTAGCCTGGGGAGGCGAGCAGTACTTC. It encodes CASSVAWGGEQYF.

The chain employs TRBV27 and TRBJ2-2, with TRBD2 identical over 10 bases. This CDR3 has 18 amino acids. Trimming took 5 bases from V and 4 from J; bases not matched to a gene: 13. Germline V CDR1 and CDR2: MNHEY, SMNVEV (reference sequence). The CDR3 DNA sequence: TGTGCCAGCAGTCTGCCTAGCGGGGGAGGTTTTGGCACCGGGGAGCTGTTTTTT. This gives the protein CASSLPSGGGFGTGELFF.

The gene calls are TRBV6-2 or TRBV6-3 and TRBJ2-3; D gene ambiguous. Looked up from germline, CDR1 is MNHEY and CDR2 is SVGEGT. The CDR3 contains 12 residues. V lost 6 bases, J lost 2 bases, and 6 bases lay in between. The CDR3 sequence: CASSQNTDTQYF. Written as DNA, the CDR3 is TGTGCCAGCAGCCAAAACACAGATACGCAGTATTTT.

This CDR3 is CASSPDRGLSNEKLFF. DNA of the CDR3: TGTGCCAGCAGCCCGGACAGGGGGCTTTCTAATGAAAAACTGTTTTTT. The rearrangement uses TRBV13 and TRBJ1-4, with 11 nucleotides matching TRBD1. Germline assignment: CDR1 PRHDT and CDR2 FYEKMQ (reference sequence). CDR3 length: 16 amino acids. V dropped 5 bases and J dropped 3; count of bases not matched to a gene: 5.

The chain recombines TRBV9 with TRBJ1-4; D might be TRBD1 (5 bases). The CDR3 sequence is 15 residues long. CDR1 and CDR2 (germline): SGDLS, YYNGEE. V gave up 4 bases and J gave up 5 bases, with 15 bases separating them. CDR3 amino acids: CASSFSGTGNEKLFF. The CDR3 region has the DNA TGTGCCAGCAGCTTCTCCGGGACGGGAAATGAAAAACTGTTTTTT.

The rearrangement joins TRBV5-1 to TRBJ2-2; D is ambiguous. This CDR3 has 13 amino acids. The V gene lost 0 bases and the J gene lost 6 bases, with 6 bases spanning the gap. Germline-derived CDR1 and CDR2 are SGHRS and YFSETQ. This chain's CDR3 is CASSLVGSGELFF. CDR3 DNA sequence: TGCGCCAGCAGCTTGGTGGGCTCCGGGGAGCTGTTTTTT.

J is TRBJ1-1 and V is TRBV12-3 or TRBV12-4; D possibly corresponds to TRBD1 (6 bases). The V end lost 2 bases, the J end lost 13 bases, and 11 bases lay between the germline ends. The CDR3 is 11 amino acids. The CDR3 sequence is CASSLRGYLFF. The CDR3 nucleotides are TGTGCCAGCAGTTTAAGGGGGTACCTTTTCTTT.

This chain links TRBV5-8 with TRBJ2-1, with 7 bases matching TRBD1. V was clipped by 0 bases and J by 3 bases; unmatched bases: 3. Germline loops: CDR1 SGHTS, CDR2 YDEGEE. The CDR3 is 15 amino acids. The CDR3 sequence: CASSLEQGNYNEQFF. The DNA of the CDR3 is TGTGCCAGCAGCTTGGAACAGGGGAACTACAATGAGCAGTTCTTC.

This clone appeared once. The CDR3 DNA is TGTGCCAGCAGCCATACACAGGGGGGCGGTCAGCCCCAGCATTTT. Translation gives CASSHTQGGGQPQHF. The chain recombines TRBV3-1 (or the pseudogene TRBV3-2) with TRBJ1-5, with 8 bases aligning to TRBD1. This CDR3 spans 15 amino acids. The J segment lost 6 bases and the V segment lost 3 bases, leaving 7 bases of the junction unmatched. Looked up from germline, CDR1 is LGHDT and CDR2 is YNNKEL (reference sequence).

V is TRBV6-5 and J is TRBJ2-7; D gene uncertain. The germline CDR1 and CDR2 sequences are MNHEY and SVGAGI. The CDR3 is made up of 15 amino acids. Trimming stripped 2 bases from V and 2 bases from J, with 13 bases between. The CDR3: CASSYQSGSAYEQYF. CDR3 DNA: TGTGCCAGCAGTTACCAATCCGGGTCCGCCTACGAGCAGTACTTC.

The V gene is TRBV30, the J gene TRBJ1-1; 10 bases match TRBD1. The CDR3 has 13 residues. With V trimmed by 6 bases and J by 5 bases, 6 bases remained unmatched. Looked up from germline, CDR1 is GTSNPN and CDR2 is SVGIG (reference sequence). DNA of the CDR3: TGTGCCTGCCGACAGGGGGCGGATACTGAAGCTTTCTTT. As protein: CACRQGADTEAFF.

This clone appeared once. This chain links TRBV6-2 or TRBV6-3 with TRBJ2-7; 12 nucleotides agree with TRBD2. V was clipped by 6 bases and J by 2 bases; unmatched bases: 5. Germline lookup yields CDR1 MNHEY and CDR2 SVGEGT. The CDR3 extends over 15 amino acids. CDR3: CASSPTSGGTYEQYF. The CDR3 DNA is TGTGCCAGCAGCCCGACTAGCGGGGGTACCTACGAGCAGTACTTC.

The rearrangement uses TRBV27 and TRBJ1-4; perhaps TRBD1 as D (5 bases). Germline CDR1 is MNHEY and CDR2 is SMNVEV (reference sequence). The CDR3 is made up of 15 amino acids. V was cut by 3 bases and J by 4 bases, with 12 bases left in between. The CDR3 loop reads CASSFSGRVNEKLFF. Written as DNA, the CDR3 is TGTGCCAGCAGTTTTAGTGGCAGGGTTAATGAAAAACTGTTTTTT.

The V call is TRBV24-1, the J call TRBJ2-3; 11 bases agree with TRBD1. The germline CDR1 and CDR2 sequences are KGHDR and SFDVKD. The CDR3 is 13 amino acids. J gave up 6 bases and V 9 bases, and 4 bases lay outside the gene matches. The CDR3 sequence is CATRGQGVDTQYF. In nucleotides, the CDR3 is TGTGCCACCCGGGGACAGGGGGTGGATACGCAGTATTTT.

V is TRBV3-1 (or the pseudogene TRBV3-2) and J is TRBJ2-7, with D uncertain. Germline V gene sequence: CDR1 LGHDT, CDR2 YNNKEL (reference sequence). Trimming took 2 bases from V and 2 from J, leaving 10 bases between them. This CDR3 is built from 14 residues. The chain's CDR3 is CASSQPTRPYEQYF. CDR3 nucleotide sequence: TGTGCCAGCAGCCAACCGACTCGTCCCTACGAGCAGTACTTC.

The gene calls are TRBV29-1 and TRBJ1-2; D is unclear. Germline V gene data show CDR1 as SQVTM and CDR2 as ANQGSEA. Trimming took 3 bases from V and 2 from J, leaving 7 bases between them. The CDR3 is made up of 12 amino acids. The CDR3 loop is CSVDSFNYGYTF. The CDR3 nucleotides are TGCAGCGTTGACTCATTCAACTATGGCTACACCTTC.

The CDR3 DNA is TGTGCCAGCGGTCCTGGTCCAGGGGGCACTGAAGCTTTCTTT. Protein: CASGPGPGGTEAFF. The chain couples TRBV6-6 to TRBJ1-1, with TRBD1 matching 7 bases. Germline V lookup: CDR1 MNHNY, CDR2 SVGAGI (reference sequence). V lost 8 bases and J lost 4; bases outside the gene matches: 10. The CDR3 contains 14 residues.

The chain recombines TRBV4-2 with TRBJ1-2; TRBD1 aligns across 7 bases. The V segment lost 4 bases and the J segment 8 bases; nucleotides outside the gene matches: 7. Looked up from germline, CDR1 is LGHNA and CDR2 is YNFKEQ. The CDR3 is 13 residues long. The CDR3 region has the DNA TGTGCCAGCAGCCCAGGGGGGGGCCCCGGCTACACCTTC. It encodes CASSPGGGPGYTF.

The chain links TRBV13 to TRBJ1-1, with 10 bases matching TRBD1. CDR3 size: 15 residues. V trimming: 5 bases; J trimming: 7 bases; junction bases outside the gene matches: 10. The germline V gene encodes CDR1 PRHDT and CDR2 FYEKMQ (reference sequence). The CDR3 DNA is TGTGCCAGCAGCCCCCCGGGACAGGGGCCTTTTGAAGCTTTCTTT. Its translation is CASSPPGQGPFEAFF.

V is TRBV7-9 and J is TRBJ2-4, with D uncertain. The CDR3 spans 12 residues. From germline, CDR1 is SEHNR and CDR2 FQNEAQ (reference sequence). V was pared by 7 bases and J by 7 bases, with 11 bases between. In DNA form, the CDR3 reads TGTGCCAGCACCCCCTCTTTGAACATTCAGTACTTC. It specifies CASTPSLNIQYF.

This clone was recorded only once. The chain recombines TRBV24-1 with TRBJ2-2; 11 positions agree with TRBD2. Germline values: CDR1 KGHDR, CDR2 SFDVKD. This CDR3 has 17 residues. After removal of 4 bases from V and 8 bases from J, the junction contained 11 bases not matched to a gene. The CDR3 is CATSETSGSSLFGELFF. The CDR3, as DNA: TGTGCCACCAGTGAAACTAGCGGGAGTTCCCTTTTTGGGGAGCTGTTTTTT.

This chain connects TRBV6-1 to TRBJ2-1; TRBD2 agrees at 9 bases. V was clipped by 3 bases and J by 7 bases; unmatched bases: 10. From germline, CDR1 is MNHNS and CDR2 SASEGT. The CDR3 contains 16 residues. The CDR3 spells CASSDWGGGATNEQFF. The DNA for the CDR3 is TGTGCCAGCAGTGACTGGGGCGGGGGGGCGACGAATGAGCAGTTCTTC.

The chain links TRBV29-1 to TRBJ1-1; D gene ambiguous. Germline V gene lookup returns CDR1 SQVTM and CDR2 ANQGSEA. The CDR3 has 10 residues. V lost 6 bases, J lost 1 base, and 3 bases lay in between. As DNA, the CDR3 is TGCAGCGTGGAGAACACTGAAGCTTTCTTT. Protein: CSVENTEAFF.